This paragraph covers one T cell receptor beta chain sequence. Its matching antigen is unknown. This sample is part of a study of shared clonotypes between healthy human individuals. For the study at large: Donor composition was a couple of women and three men, aged 18 to 49. General study points: Donor scarcity curtailed the genetic and exposure-history diversity represented herein. The study generally estimated greater richness for naive than memory subsets.

Here immunoSEQ multiplex PCR was the method, and the copy in TCRdb shows in-frame clones only, minus some. The sample has some 2.1 million clones; 85% to 95% are singletons. Germline assignment: CDR1 SGHKS and CDR2 YYEKEE (reference sequence). V was pared by 4 bases and J by 5 bases, with 15 bases between. The CDR3 has 14 residues. The rearrangement joins TRBV5-5 to TRBJ1-2; tentative D call: TRBD1 (5 bases). This clonotype originated in a man aged 18 to 30 in good health. Material: naive CD4+ T cells sorted from blood. Specified subset: CD45RA+ positively selected. CDR3 protein: CASSGYPGSYGYTF. The CDR3 DNA reads TGTGCCAGCAGCGGCTACCCAGGGAGTTATGGCTACACCTTC.